A selection of T cell receptor beta chains follows, all from one sample in a study of blood T cell repertoires in COVID-19. This table comes from immunoSEQ multiplex PCR, and its TCRdb copy is limited to in-frame clones, with some not included. Here the sample spans some 290,000 clones, around 90% being singletons. Input material: PBMCs or T cells enriched from blood (not recorded which). The receptors stem from a woman in her thirties or forties with acute COVID-19. The CDR3 runs from the conserved cysteine through the conserved F or W. D genes are given only for firm matches. Only some rows state a clone size, as once, few, many or a class for expanded clones.

D	size	J	V	CDR3	DNA
TRBD2	-	TRBJ2-1	TRBV27	CASSLVGLAGGAYNEQFF	TGTGCCAGCAGTTTAGTGGGACTAGCGGGAGGAGCTTACAATGAGCAGTTCTTC
-	once	TRBJ2-5	TRBV29-1	CSVEDRGSARQETQYF	TGCAGCGTTGAAGATAGGGGCTCCGCCCGCCAAGAGACCCAGTACTTC
TRBD2	-	TRBJ2-7	TRBV7-2	CASTELAGEQYF	TGTGCCAGCACCGAACTAGCGGGAGAGCAGTACTTC
-	-	TRBJ1-2	TRBV21-1	CASSKVRGTGTLNPNPNYGYTF	TGTGCCAGCAGCAAAGTTAGAGGAACCGGGACACTCAACCCGAATCCTAACTATGGCTACACCTTC
TRBD1	-	TRBJ2-2	TRBV27	CASSSDTGTGNTGELFF	TGTGCCAGCAGTTCCGACACGGGGACAGGGAACACCGGGGAGCTGTTTTTT
TRBD1	-	TRBJ2-7	TRBV25-1	CATESRQGMYEQYF	TGTGCCACCGAGTCGAGACAGGGGATGTACGAGCAGTACTTC
TRBD1	-	TRBJ1-2	TRBV5-3	CARSLPGTGKYYGYTF	TGTGCCAGAAGCTTGCCCGGGACAGGGAAATACTATGGCTACACCTTC
-	few	TRBJ1-4	TRBV28	CASTNLVGKLFF	TGTGCCAGCACCAACCTGGTCGGAAAACTGTTTTTT
-	-	TRBJ2-1	TRBV15	CATSRGRENNEQFF	TGTGCCACCAGCAGGGGACGGGAGAACAATGAGCAGTTCTTC
-	-	TRBJ1-3	TRBV28	CASSTNRDFSGNTIYF	TGTGCCAGCAGTACAAACAGGGATTTCTCTGGAAACACCATATATTTT
TRBD1	-	TRBJ1-3	TRBV9	CASSPRDRGLVDTIYF	TGTGCCAGCAGCCCTCGGGACAGGGGTTTAGTAGACACCATATATTTT
TRBD1	-	TRBJ2-3	TRBV11-3	CASSLIDRGPTDTQYF	TGTGCCAGCAGCTTAATCGACAGGGGGCCCACAGATACGCAGTATTTT
-	-	TRBJ1-1	TRBV6-5	CASTRSLRGTEAFF	TGTGCCAGCACCAGAAGTCTCAGGGGCACTGAAGCTTTCTTT
-	-	TRBJ2-7	TRBV6-5	CASSYPGSYEQYF	TGTGCCAGCAGTTACCCAGGCTCCTACGAGCAGTACTTC
TRBD1	-	TRBJ1-4	TRBV2	CASRPGGSGRTNEKLFF	TGTGCCAGCAGACCAGGGGGGAGTGGCCGAACTAATGAAAAACTGTTTTTT
-	-	TRBJ1-6	TRBV3-1/TRBV3-2	CASSQEGGGRPLHF	TGTGCCAGCAGCCAAGAAGGGGGGGGGCGTCCCCTCCACTTT
TRBD2	-	TRBJ2-2	TRBV7-9	CASREGLALNTGELFF	TGTGCCAGCAGGGAGGGACTAGCGCTTAACACCGGGGAGCTGTTTTTT
TRBD2	-	TRBJ2-1	TRBV24-1	CATSDLWREGQNEQFF	TGTGCCACCAGTGATTTGTGGCGGGAGGGCCAGAATGAGCAGTTCTTC
TRBD2	few	TRBJ2-3	TRBV3-1/TRBV3-2	CASSSTSGGAGDTQYF	TGTGCCAGCAGCTCAACTAGCGGGGGGGCGGGAGATACGCAGTATTTT
-	-	TRBJ1-2	TRBV7-9	CASSLFGNTGSLGGYTF	TGTGCCAGCAGCTTATTCGGCAATACAGGGTCCCTCGGAGGCTACACCTTC
TRBD2	-	TRBJ2-1	TRBV5-6	CASSPLAGSYNEQFF	TGTGCCAGCAGTCCGCTAGCGGGCTCCTACAATGAGCAGTTCTTC
-	-	TRBJ2-3	TRBV28	CASSRPGVDTQYF	TGTGCCAGCAGCAGACCCGGGGTAGATACGCAGTATTTT
TRBD1	-	TRBJ2-3	TRBV24-1	CATSDRTGAGEGTQYF	TGTGCCACCAGTGATCGGACAGGGGCCGGGGAAGGTACGCAGTATTTT
-	-	TRBJ1-1	TRBV25-1	CASSAGGRAGPMNTEAFF	TGTGCCAGCAGTGCCGGGGGAAGGGCTGGACCCATGAACACTGAAGCTTTCTTT
TRBD1	-	TRBJ1-6	TRBV7-6	CASSPRTGTNSPLHF	TGTGCCAGCAGCCCCCGGACAGGGACTAATTCACCCCTCCACTTT
TRBD1	-	TRBJ1-1	TRBV6-2/TRBV6-3	CASSSVDRGGTEAFF	TGTGCCAGCAGTTCTGTGGACAGGGGTGGCACTGAAGCTTTCTTT
-	-	TRBJ2-1	TRBV11-3	CASSTRDSSGRASYNEQFF	TGTGCCAGCAGCACACGGGATTCTTCCGGGAGAGCATCCTACAATGAGCAGTTCTTC
-	-	TRBJ2-2	TRBV4-1	CASSQDNRLIAGELFF	TGCGCCAGCAGCCAAGACAACAGGTTGATCGCCGGGGAGCTGTTTTTT
-	-	TRBJ2-3	TRBV28	CASSLAGGTDTQYF	TGTGCCAGCAGTTTAGCCGGGGGAACAGATACGCAGTATTTT
-	-	TRBJ1-1	TRBV18	CASSPFGADEAFF	TGTGCCAGCTCACCCTTTGGGGCAGATGAAGCTTTCTTT
TRBD1	-	TRBJ2-5	TRBV25-1	CASSHATGQGRDQYF	TGTGCCAGCAGCCACGCTACCGGACAGGGGAGGGACCAGTACTTC
-	-	TRBJ2-6	TRBV19	CASRIAGGANVLTF	TGTGCCAGTAGGATTGCCGGGGGGGCCAACGTCCTGACTTTC
-	-	TRBJ2-1	TRBV27	CASGGPGHNEQFF	TGTGCCAGCGGGGGCCCAGGCCACAATGAGCAGTTCTTC
-	-	TRBJ1-1	TRBV7-2	CASSSSLLNTEAFF	TGTGCCAGCAGCTCGTCTCTACTGAACACTGAAGCTTTCTTT
-	-	TRBJ2-7	TRBV2	CASSVLAEQYF	TGTGCCAGCAGTGTTTTAGCGGAGCAGTACTTC
TRBD2	-	TRBJ2-7	TRBV7-8	CASSAGGLAGSSYEQYF	TGTGCCAGCAGCGCGGGGGGGCTAGCGGGATCTTCCTACGAGCAGTACTTC
-	-	TRBJ2-1	TRBV9	CASSAARSSYNEQFF	TGTGCCAGCAGCGCCGCCCGGAGCTCCTACAATGAGCAGTTCTTC
-	-	TRBJ1-2	TRBV27	CASRVTGSFNGYTF	TGTGCCAGCAGGGTCACAGGAAGTTTTAATGGCTACACCTTC
-	-	TRBJ1-1	TRBV10-3	CAISKQVSDTEAFF	TGTGCCATCAGCAAACAGGTCTCGGACACTGAAGCTTTCTTT
-	-	TRBJ1-5	TRBV5-6	CASSLGQASNQPQHF	TGTGCCAGCAGCTTGGGACAGGCCTCAAATCAGCCCCAGCATTTT